One and the same sample provided the 17 T cell receptor beta chains below, sequenced in a study of T-cell reconstitution after alpha-beta-depleted transplantation in children. This sample's TCRbeta library carried unique molecular identifier barcodes. TCRdb used MiXCR to reprocess the PCR reads, holding one entry per CDR3 protein. The sample shows about 600,000 distinct CDR3 sequences, under 12% of them seen only once. This sample comprised PBMCs from the stem cell graft donor, obtained from the stem cell graft. Every receptor here comes from a human donor who donated a stem cell graft to a child with acute myeloid leukemia.

This clonotype has more than one count but fewer than ten. The chain joins TRBV5-1 to TRBJ2-6, with 7 bases lining up with TRBD2. V shed 2 bases, J shed 0 bases, and the junction held 14 bases outside the gene matches. The CDR3 length is 20 residues. CDR1 and CDR2 (germline): SGHRS, YFSETQ. The CDR3 sequence: CASSFSRLAGGFSGANVLTF. The CDR3 bases are TGCGCCAGCAGCTTCTCTCGACTAGCTGGTGGCTTCTCTGGGGCCAACGTCCTGACTTTC.

The genes are TRBV27 and TRBJ2-4; the D gene is possibly TRBD1 (5 bases). With 3 bases removed from V and 0 bases from J, the gap between germline ends came to 9 bases. The CDR3 consists of 15 residues. The germline V gene encodes CDR1 MNHEY and CDR2 SMNVEV (reference sequence). CDR3 in amino acids: CASSFRGLAKNIQYF. The CDR3 coding sequence is TGTGCCAGCAGTTTTAGGGGATTAGCCAAAAACATTCAGTACTTC.

The genes are TRBV4-3 and TRBJ2-7; D might be TRBD2 (5 bases). Deletions cut 1 base from V and 6 bases from J, with 13 bases between. The CDR3 consists of 14 residues. The germline CDR1 and CDR2 sequences are LGHNA and YSLEER. CDR3 nucleotide sequence: TGCGCCAGCAGCCAAGGGTTAGGTGGGAGCGAGCAGTACTTC. It encodes CASSQGLGGSEQYF.

This clonotype was counted only a few times. This sequence joins TRBV5-6 and TRBJ2-1, with 13 bases that match TRBD2. The V and J ends lost 2 bases and 8 bases, in that order; junction bases with no gene match: 7. The CDR3 loop spans 16 amino acids. Germline lookup yields CDR1 SGHDT and CDR2 YYEEEE. CDR3 sequence (DNA): TGTGCCAGCAGCTTCCGGACTAGCGGGAGACTCCATGAGCAGTTCTTC. It translates to CASSFRTSGRLHEQFF.

This clonotype was recorded a few times. The chain links TRBV20-1 to TRBJ1-2; unclear D gene. The germline V and J ends were trimmed by 0 bases and 1 base, with 15 bases remaining between them. This CDR3 spans 16 amino acids. Per the germline V gene, CDR1 is DFQATT and CDR2 is SNEGSKA (reference sequence). The CDR3: CSAREEDGPLNYGYTF. The CDR3 region has the DNA TGCAGTGCTAGAGAAGAGGACGGGCCGCTTAACTATGGCTACACCTTC.

This clonotype has a count of ten or more. The V call is TRBV25-1, the J call TRBJ2-5; D is perhaps TRBD1 (6 bases). The CDR3 has 15 amino acids. Germline V CDR1 and CDR2: MGHDK, SYGVNS. Trimming cost V 3 bases and J 0 bases, with 11 bases left between them. The CDR3 here is CASSDYTGYQETQYF. CDR3 in DNA: TGTGCCAGCAGTGACTACACAGGGTACCAAGAGACCCAGTACTTC.

J is TRBJ2-2 and V is TRBV29-1, with 7 bases that match TRBD1. This CDR3 is built from 14 residues. Germline V gene sequence: CDR1 SQVTM, CDR2 ANQGSEA. With 6 bases clipped from V and 3 bases from J, the junction kept 7 bases outside the gene matches. CDR3 protein: CSVKTGEYTGELFF. The DNA for the CDR3 is TGCAGCGTGAAAACAGGGGAGTACACCGGGGAGCTGTTTTTT.

This clonotype has at least ten counts. The gene calls are TRBV6-1 and TRBJ2-3; D gene ambiguous. The germline V gene has CDR1 MNHNS and CDR2 SASEGT. CDR3 length equals 13 residues. V lost 6 bases, J lost 4 bases, and 11 bases lay in between. In DNA, the CDR3 is TGTGCCAGCAGGAGTTCTACCGCAGATACGCAGTATTTT. Protein: CASRSSTADTQYF.

This clonotype was seen a handful of times. V gene TRBV5-6 combines with J gene TRBJ2-1, with TRBD2 identical over 10 bases. The J segment lost 9 bases and the V segment lost 0 bases, leaving 6 bases of the junction unmatched. The CDR3 extends over 15 amino acids. CDR1 SGHDT and CDR2 YYEEEE come from the germline V gene. This CDR3 reads CASSLGTSGLGEQFF. The DNA for the CDR3 is TGTGCCAGCAGCTTGGGGACTAGCGGCCTGGGTGAGCAGTTCTTC.

The genes are TRBV12-3 or TRBV12-4 and TRBJ2-2; TRBD1 matches 11 bases. The length of the CDR3 is 16 residues. Trimming cost V 5 bases and J 6 bases; bases outside gene matches: 8. The CDR3 sequence is CASSGTGGLVAGELFF. In nucleotides, the CDR3 is TGTGCCAGCAGTGGGACAGGGGGATTGGTTGCCGGGGAGCTGTTTTTT.

This clonotype was found many times. The chain uses TRBV6-2 or TRBV6-3 and TRBJ1-1; D is possibly TRBD1 (6 bases). V lost 4 bases and J lost 9, with 12 bases in between. CDR1 is MNHEY, CDR2 SVGEGT, per germline. The CDR3 is 12 residues long. The CDR3 sequence: CASSFATGKAFF. The CDR3 DNA reads TGTGCCAGCAGTTTCGCTACAGGGAAAGCTTTCTTT.

This clonotype was recorded a few times. The V call is TRBV3-1, the J call TRBJ2-1; D perhaps matches TRBD1 (6 bases). V lost 3 bases to trimming and J lost 7 bases, with 10 bases between them. Germline V gene data show CDR1 as LGHDT and CDR2 as YNNKEL (reference sequence). The length of the CDR3 is 13 residues. CDR3 loop: CASSQAQGNEQFF. As DNA, the CDR3 is TGTGCCAGCAGCCAGGCTCAGGGGAATGAGCAGTTCTTC.

In its sample, this clonotype was seen many times. The genes are TRBV29-1 and TRBJ2-7, with 8 bases matching TRBD2. After removal of 4 bases from V and 4 bases from J, the junction contained 6 bases not matched to a gene. The germline V gene has CDR1 SQVTM and CDR2 ANQGSEA. The CDR3 length is 13 residues. In DNA form, the CDR3 reads TGCAGCGTTGGTTCCATAGCGGGGTACGAGCAGTACTTC. This codes for CSVGSIAGYEQYF.

This chain links TRBV6-1 with TRBJ1-1, with TRBD1 matching 8 bases. The CDR3 sequence is 13 residues long. The V gene's germline CDR1 is MNHNS and CDR2 SASEGT. CDR3 region: CSLWGDRYTEAFF. In DNA, the CDR3 is TGTTCCTTGTGGGGGGACAGGTACACTGAAGCTTTCTTT.

This clonotype has ten or more counts. The chain recombines TRBV24-1 with TRBJ2-1; D gene uncertain. The ends were cut back, 0 bases at V and 3 bases at J, with 2 bases in the middle. The CDR3 runs to 13 residues. The germline V gene has CDR1 KGHDR and CDR2 SFDVKD. In nucleotides, the CDR3 is TGTGCCACCAGTGATTTGGGCTACAATGAGCAGTTCTTC. It is translated as CATSDLGYNEQFF.

The chain links TRBV29-1 to TRBJ2-1; no firm D call. Germline-derived CDR1 and CDR2 are SQVTM and ANQGSEA. V lost 6 bases and J 5 bases, leaving 14 bases between the germline ends. CDR3 length: 13 residues. In DNA, the CDR3 is TGCAGCGTAGGAAGGAAGCTAGACAATGAGCAGTTCTTC. Protein sequence: CSVGRKLDNEQFF.

This chain links TRBV10-3 with TRBJ2-5; D remains ambiguous. The ends were cut back, 4 bases at V and 1 base at J, with 7 bases in the middle. CDR3 length: 13 residues. Germline values: CDR1 ENHRY, CDR2 SYGVKD. CDR3 sequence reads: CAISGAVQETQYF. The CDR3 DNA sequence: TGTGCCATCAGTGGGGCAGTCCAAGAGACCCAGTACTTC.